The rows below give T cell receptor beta chains drawn from one sample of a study of T-cell reconstitution after alpha-beta-depleted transplantation in children. MiXCR, run by TCRdb on the PCR reads, gives a single entry per CDR3 protein. The sample carries hundreds of thousands of distinct CDR3 sequences, over 10% recorded once. The sequences come from PBMCs, collected before TCRalphabeta/CD19-depleted stem cell transplant. Source of these receptors: a girl aged 2-15 years with congenital amegakaryocytic thrombocytopenia, due to receive a stem cell transplant. CDR3s include the opening cysteine and the closing phenylalanine or tryptophan. A D gene is named only where the DNA matches it firmly. Size tells how often a clone was seen (once, few, many) or the class of an expanded clone, and some rows leave it out.

J | V | size | D | CDR3 | DNA
TRBJ2-7 | TRBV28 | many | . | CASSLLPVYEQYF | TGTGCCAGCAGCCTCCTACCAGTTTACGAGCAGTACTTC
TRBJ2-3 | TRBV7-3 | . | TRBD2 | CASSSGTSTTDTQYF | TGTGCCAGCAGCTCTGGGACTAGCACGACAGATACGCAGTATTTT
TRBJ2-7 | TRBV4-1 | few | . | CASSQDPKYEQYF | TGCGCCAGCAGCCAAGATCCCAAGTACGAGCAGTACTTC
TRBJ1-2 | TRBV28 | many | . | CASSLEQSYGYTF | TGTGCCAGCAGTTTGGAACAGAGCTATGGCTACACCTTC
TRBJ2-7 | TRBV7-8 | many | TRBD2 | CASSLYSGGSYEQYF | TGTGCCAGCAGCTTATATAGCGGGGGGTCCTACGAGCAGTACTTC
TRBJ2-2 | TRBV27 | many | . | CASSLSAYTGELFF | TGTGCCAGCAGTTTATCCGCGTACACCGGGGAGCTGTTTTTT
TRBJ2-4 | TRBV4-1 | few | . | CASSPIPGLAKNIQYF | TGCGCCAGCAGCCCGATACCGGGACTAGCCAAAAACATTCAGTACTTC
TRBJ2-5 | TRBV7-2 | few | TRBD2 | CASSRPGLAGGFETQYF | TGTGCCAGCAGCCGACCGGGACTAGCGGGAGGATTCGAGACCCAGTACTTC
TRBJ1-1 | TRBV28 | . | . | CASRITLPISEAFF | TGTGCCAGCAGAATAACCCTACCGATATCTGAAGCTTTCTTT
TRBJ1-2 | TRBV10-2 | many | . | CASTDSAYGYTF | TGCGCCAGCACGGACAGTGCCTATGGCTACACCTTC
TRBJ2-1 | TRBV12-5 | . | . | CASGLLIAVGGWEQFF | TGTGCTAGTGGTTTGCTAATAGCGGTAGGGGGTTGGGAGCAGTTCTTC
TRBJ2-5 | TRBV20-1 | . | TRBD2 | CSARSGIGLAEQETQYF | TGCAGTGCACGGAGTGGCATCGGACTAGCGGAACAAGAGACCCAGTACTTC
TRBJ1-3 | TRBV6-5 | many | . | CASSYPPGPSGNTIYF | TGTGCCAGCAGTTACCCCCCGGGACCTTCTGGAAACACCATATATTTT
TRBJ1-2 | TRBV14 | . | TRBD1 | CASSHYRSTGEANGYTF | TGTGCCAGCAGCCACTATCGCTCTACAGGGGAGGCAAATGGCTACACCTTC
TRBJ2-2 | TRBV12-3/TRBV12-4 | . | . | CASSLAAGSNTGELFF | TGTGCCAGCAGTTTGGCCGCGGGGTCGAACACCGGGGAGCTGTTTTTT
TRBJ2-2 | TRBV6-1 | many | TRBD2 | CASRPRGGLADTGELFF | TGTGCCAGCAGACCCCGAGGTGGGCTAGCGGACACCGGGGAGCTGTTTTTT
TRBJ2-1 | TRBV24-1 | few | . | CATSDHSEQFF | TGTGCCACCAGTGACCATTCTGAGCAGTTCTTC
TRBJ2-1 | TRBV21-1 | few | . | CASSEAGEQFF | TGTGCCAGCAGCGAAGCGGGAGAGCAGTTCTTC
TRBJ2-1 | TRBV20-1 | many | TRBD2 | CSAIGSGSQSEQFF | TGCAGTGCTATCGGCAGCGGGAGTCAGAGTGAGCAGTTCTTC
TRBJ2-7 | TRBV27 | . | TRBD1 | CASSSGGIGYGEQYF | TGTGCCAGCAGTTCAGGGGGTATTGGGTACGGCGAGCAGTACTTC
TRBJ2-1 | TRBV5-1 | . | TRBD2 | CASSFFSGSAYNEQFF | TGCGCCAGCAGCTTCTTTAGCGGGAGCGCCTACAATGAGCAGTTCTTC
TRBJ2-1 | TRBV20-1 | . | TRBD2 | CCARLTAGTSPDNEQFF | TGCTGTGCTAGACTAACTGCCGGGACTAGTCCGGACAATGAGCAGTTCTTC
TRBJ2-7 | TRBV25-1 | few | TRBD2 | CASAGGLAPYEQYF | TGTGCCAGCGCGGGGGGACTAGCGCCCTACGAGCAGTACTTC
TRBJ1-1 | TRBV7-2 | many | . | CASSLVHVDTEAFF | TGTGCCAGCAGCTTAGTGCATGTCGACACTGAAGCTTTCTTT
TRBJ2-6 | TRBV7-8 | many | . | CASSLVVRRDSGANVLTF | TGTGCCAGCAGCTTAGTTGTACGACGAGACTCTGGGGCCAACGTCCTGACTTTC
TRBJ2-1 | TRBV5-1 | many | . | CASSPTISSYNEQFF | TGCGCCAGCAGCCCAACGATTAGCTCCTACAATGAGCAGTTCTTC
TRBJ2-1 | TRBV5-1 | few | . | CASSPEPARNEQFF | TGCGCCAGCAGCCCTGAGCCGGCCCGCAATGAGCAGTTCTTC
TRBJ2-7 | TRBV12-3/TRBV12-4 | few | TRBD2 | CASRTSGVFEQYF | TGTGCCAGCAGGACTAGCGGAGTCTTCGAGCAGTACTTC
TRBJ1-1 | TRBV5-1 | many | . | CASSLALPGNTEAFF | TGCGCCAGCAGCTTGGCCCTCCCAGGGAACACTGAAGCTTTCTTT
TRBJ1-2 | TRBV11-2 | many | . | CASSPTFDAWLRYGYTF | TGTGCCAGCAGCCCGACGTTCGATGCCTGGCTGAGGTATGGCTACACCTTC
TRBJ2-7 | TRBV12-3/TRBV12-4 | many | TRBD2 | CASASGGHREQYF | TGTGCCAGCGCCTCGGGAGGGCATAGGGAGCAGTACTTC
TRBJ1-1 | TRBV20-1 | many | . | CSARDTLYTEAFF | TGCAGTGCTAGAGATACATTGTACACTGAAGCTTTCTTT
TRBJ2-3 | TRBV7-9 | many | . | CASSLEVLAGDTQYF | TGTGCCAGCAGCTTAGAGGTCTTAGCAGGAGATACGCAGTATTTT
TRBJ2-3 | TRBV29-1 | many | TRBD1 | CSVDQDREYF | TGCAGCGTTGACCAAGACAGGGAGTATTTT
TRBJ2-1 | TRBV20-1 | many | . | CSASPDYNEQFF | TGCAGTGCTAGTCCGGACTACAATGAGCAGTTCTTC
TRBJ2-3 | TRBV29-1 | many | . | CSGYRVADTQYF | TGCAGCGGATACAGGGTTGCAGATACGCAGTATTTT
TRBJ2-2 | TRBV5-1 | few | TRBD1 | CASSPPWTGGSSGELFF | TGCGCCAGCAGCCCCCCTTGGACAGGGGGCTCGTCCGGGGAGCTGTTTTTT
TRBJ2-7 | TRBV10-3 | . | TRBD1 | CAISEPGQNKHPITYEQYF | TGTGCCATCAGTGAGCCGGGACAGAACAAACACCCTATTACCTACGAGCAGTACTTC
TRBJ2-3 | TRBV4-1 | many | TRBD2 | CASSQKLAGWETDTQYF | TGCGCCAGCAGCCAAAAGTTAGCGGGATGGGAGACAGATACGCAGTATTTT
TRBJ2-1 | TRBV4-2 | . | . | CASSQDGLRASRNEQFF | TGTGCCAGCAGCCAAGATGGTCTCCGGGCCTCCAGGAATGAGCAGTTCTTC
TRBJ2-2 | TRBV3-1 | few | TRBD2 | CASSLLSGRTSSSRELFF | TGTGCCAGCAGCCTCCTTTCAGGGCGGACTAGCTCCTCCCGGGAGCTGTTTTTT
TRBJ2-3 | TRBV6-5 | few | . | CASSYSIGEPDTQYF | TGTGCCAGCAGTTACTCGATTGGGGAACCAGATACGCAGTATTTT
TRBJ2-1 | TRBV29-1 | many | . | CSVEDTPFYNEQFF | TGCAGCGTTGAAGATACACCGTTCTACAATGAGCAGTTCTTC
TRBJ2-1 | TRBV5-1 | . | . | CASGFWQGSNSEQFF | TGCGCCAGCGGGTTTTGGCAGGGGAGTAATAGTGAGCAGTTCTTC